One sample yielded the 6 T cell receptor beta chains listed below, sequenced in a study of OX40 agonist ivuxolimab in advanced cancers. The repertoire was sequenced with immunoSEQ multiplex PCR; TCRdb's copy has only in-frame clones and lacks some. Among 45,000 to 55,000 clones listed, around 86% were seen once. This specimen consisted of CD4+ or CD8+ T cells sorted from blood, obtained in a trial of the OX40 agonist ivuxolimab. Every receptor here comes from an adult with an advanced solid tumor such as melanoma, head and neck, liver or kidney cancer.

This clone came up many times. The rearrangement uses TRBV4-1 and TRBJ2-2, with D unresolved. CDR1 and CDR2 from the germline V gene are MGHRA and YSYEKL. This CDR3 contains 16 residues. V dropped 0 bases and J dropped 0 bases, with 8 bases sitting between them. CDR3 sequence (DNA): TGCGCCAGCAGCCAAGATAGTAACACGAACACCGGGGAGCTGTTTTTT. Translation: CASSQDSNTNTGELFF.

J is TRBJ2-1 and V is TRBV6-5; unclear D gene. Trimming removed 2 bases at V and 8 bases at J, with 4 bases between. The CDR3 length is 11 residues. Germline CDR1 is MNHEY and CDR2 is SVGAGI. CDR3 amino acids: CASSYNHEQFF. The CDR3 bases are TGTGCCAGCAGTTACAACCATGAGCAGTTCTTC.

V usage is TRBV9 and J usage is TRBJ1-3; D remains ambiguous. Germline V lookup: CDR1 SGDLS, CDR2 YYNGEE. The CDR3 runs 15 residues. V lost 0 bases, J lost 1 base, and 8 bases lay in between. In DNA, the CDR3 is TGTGCCAGCAGCGTAGAAAGGGATTCTGGAAACACCATATATTTT. Translated: CASSVERDSGNTIYF.

V gene TRBV2 combines with J gene TRBJ1-3, with D possibly being TRBD1 (5 bases). The CDR3 contains 15 residues. Trimming pared 7 bases from V and 2 bases from J, leaving 15 bases between. Germline CDR1 SNHLY, CDR2 FYNNEI. The CDR3 DNA reads as TGTGCCAGCATCTCAGGCGGGGCCCCTGGAAACACCATATATTTT. Translating gives CASISGGAPGNTIYF.

The V call is TRBV2, the J call TRBJ2-7, with a possible D match to TRBD1 (5 bases). The CDR3 sequence is 17 residues long. V dropped 1 base and J dropped 6 bases, with 22 bases sitting between them. Germline V gene lookup returns CDR1 SNHLY and CDR2 FYNNEI. CDR3 residues: CASSEGLPQGIIREQYV. The CDR3 DNA is TGTGCCAGCAGTGAAGGCCTTCCGCAGGGAATTATTCGCGAGCAGTACGTC.

The chain carries TRBV6-4 and TRBJ1-6; D may be TRBD1 (6 bases). This CDR3 region has 17 residues. Germline lookup yields CDR1 MRHNA and CDR2 SNTAGT. Trimming removed 4 bases from V and 10 bases from J, with 23 bases in between. The CDR3 protein is CASSASPVDQGRSPLHF. CDR3 bases: TGTGCCAGCAGTGCCTCCCCGGTGGATCAGGGGAGGTCACCCCTCCACTTT.